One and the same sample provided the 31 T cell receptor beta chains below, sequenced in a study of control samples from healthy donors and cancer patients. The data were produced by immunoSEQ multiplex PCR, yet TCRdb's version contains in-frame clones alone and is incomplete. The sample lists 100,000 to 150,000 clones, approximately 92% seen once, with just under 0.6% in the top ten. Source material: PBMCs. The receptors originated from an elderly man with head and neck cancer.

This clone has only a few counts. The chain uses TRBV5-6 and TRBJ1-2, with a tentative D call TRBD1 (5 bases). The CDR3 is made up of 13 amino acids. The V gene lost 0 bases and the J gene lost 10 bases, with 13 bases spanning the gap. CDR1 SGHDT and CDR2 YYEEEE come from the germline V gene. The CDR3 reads CASSLGRDLSYTF. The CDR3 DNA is TGTGCCAGCAGCTTGGGCAGGGACCTTTCCTACACCTTC.

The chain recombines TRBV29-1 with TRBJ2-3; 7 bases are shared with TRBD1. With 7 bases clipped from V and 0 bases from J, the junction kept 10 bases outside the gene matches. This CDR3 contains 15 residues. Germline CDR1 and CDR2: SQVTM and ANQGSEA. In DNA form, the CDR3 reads TGCAGCGGGGCTGAGGGGGCGAGGAGCACAGATACGCAGTATTTT. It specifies CSGAEGARSTDTQYF.

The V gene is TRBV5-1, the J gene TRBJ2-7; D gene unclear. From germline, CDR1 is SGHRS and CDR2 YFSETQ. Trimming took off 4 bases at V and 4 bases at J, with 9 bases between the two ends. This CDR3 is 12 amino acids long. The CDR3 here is CASSPYTYEQYF. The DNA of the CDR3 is TGCGCCAGCAGCCCTTATACTTACGAGCAGTACTTC. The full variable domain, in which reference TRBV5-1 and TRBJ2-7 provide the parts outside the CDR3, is KAGVTQTPRYLIKTRGQQVTLSCSPISGHRSVSWYQQTPGQGLQFLFEYFSETQRNKGNFPGRFSGRQFSNSRSEMNVSTLELGDSALYLCASSPYTYEQYFGPGTRLTVT.

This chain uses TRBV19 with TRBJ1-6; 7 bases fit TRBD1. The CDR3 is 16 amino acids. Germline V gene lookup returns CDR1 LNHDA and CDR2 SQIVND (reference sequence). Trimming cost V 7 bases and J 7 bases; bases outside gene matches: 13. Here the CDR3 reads CASTSKTGADNSPLHF. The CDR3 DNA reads TGTGCCAGTACCTCGAAAACAGGGGCGGACAATTCACCCCTCCACTTT.

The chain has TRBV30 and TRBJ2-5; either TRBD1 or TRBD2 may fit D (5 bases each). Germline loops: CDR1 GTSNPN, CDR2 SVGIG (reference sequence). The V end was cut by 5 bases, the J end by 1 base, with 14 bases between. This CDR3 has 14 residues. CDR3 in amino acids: CAWSPGTAQETQYF. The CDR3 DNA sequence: TGTGCCTGGTCTCCGGGGACGGCCCAAGAGACCCAGTACTTC.

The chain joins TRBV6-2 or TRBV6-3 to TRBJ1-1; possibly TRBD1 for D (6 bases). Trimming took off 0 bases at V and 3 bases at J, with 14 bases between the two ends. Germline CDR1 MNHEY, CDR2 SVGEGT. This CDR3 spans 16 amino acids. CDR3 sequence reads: CASSYSPGQQYTEAFF. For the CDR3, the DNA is TGTGCCAGCAGTTACTCACCAGGACAGCAGTACACTGAAGCTTTCTTT.

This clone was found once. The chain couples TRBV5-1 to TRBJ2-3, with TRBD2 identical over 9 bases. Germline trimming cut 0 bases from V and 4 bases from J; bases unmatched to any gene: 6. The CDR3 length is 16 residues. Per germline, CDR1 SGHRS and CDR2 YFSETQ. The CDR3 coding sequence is TGCGCCAGCAGCTTGGGCCCAGCGGGGGGACCAGATACGCAGTATTTT. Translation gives CASSLGPAGGPDTQYF.

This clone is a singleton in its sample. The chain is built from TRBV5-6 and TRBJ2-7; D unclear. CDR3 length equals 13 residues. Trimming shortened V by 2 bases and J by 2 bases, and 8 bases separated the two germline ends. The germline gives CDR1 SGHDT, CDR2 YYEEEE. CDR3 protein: CASSFRTTYEQYF. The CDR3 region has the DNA TGTGCCAGCAGCTTCAGAACGACCTACGAGCAGTACTTC.

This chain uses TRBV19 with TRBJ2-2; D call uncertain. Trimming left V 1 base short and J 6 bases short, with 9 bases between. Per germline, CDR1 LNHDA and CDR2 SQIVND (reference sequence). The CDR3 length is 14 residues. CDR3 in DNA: TGTGCCAGTAGTATAGCGGGTTTTCCCGGGGAGCTGTTTTTT. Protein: CASSIAGFPGELFF.

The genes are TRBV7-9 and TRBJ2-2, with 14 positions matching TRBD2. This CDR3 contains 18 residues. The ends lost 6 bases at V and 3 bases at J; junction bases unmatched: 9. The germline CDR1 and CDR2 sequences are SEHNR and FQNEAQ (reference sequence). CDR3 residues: CASRPFEGLAGDTGELFF. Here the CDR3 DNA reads TGTGCCAGCAGACCATTTGAGGGACTAGCGGGAGACACCGGGGAGCTGTTTTTT.

This chain's CDR3 is CASSVQGALAGNTIYF. DNA of the CDR3: TGTGCCAGTAGTGTACAGGGGGCTCTGGCTGGAAACACCATATATTTT. The V call is TRBV19, the J call TRBJ1-3; 9 nucleotides align to TRBD1. V was pared by 5 bases and J by 2 bases, with 7 bases of the junction left unmatched. The length of the CDR3 is 16 residues. Germline CDR1 is LNHDA and CDR2 is SQIVND (reference sequence).

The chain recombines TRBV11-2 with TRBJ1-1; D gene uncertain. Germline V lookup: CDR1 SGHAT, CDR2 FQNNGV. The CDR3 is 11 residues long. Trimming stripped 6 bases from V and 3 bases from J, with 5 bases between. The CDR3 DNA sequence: TGTGCCAGCAGTAGTCACACTGAAGCTTTCTTT. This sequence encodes CASSSHTEAFF.

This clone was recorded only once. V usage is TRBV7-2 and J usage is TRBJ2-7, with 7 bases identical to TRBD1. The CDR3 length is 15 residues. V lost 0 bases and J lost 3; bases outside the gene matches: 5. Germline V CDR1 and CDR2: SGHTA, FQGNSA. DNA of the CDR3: TGTGCCAGCAGCTTAGCACAGGGGACGTTCTACGAGCAGTACTTC. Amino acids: CASSLAQGTFYEQYF.

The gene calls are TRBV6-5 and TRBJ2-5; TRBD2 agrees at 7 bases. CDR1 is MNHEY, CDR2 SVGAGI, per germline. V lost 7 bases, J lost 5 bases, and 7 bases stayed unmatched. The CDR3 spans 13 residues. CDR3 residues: CASTNAGVETQYF. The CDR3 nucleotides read TGTGCCAGCACCAACGCGGGGGTTGAGACCCAGTACTTC.

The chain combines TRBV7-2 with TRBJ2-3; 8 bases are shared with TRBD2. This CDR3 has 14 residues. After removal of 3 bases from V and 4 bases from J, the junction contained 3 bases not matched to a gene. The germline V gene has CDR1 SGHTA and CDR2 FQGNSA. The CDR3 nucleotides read TGTGCCAGCAGCTTCAGACTAGCGTCAGATACGCAGTATTTT. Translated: CASSFRLASDTQYF.

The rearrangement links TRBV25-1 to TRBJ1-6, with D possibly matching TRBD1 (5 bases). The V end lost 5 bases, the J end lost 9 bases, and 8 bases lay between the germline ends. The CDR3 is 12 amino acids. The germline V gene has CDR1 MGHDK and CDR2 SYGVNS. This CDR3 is CASSSGGSPLHF. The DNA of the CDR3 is TGTGCCAGCAGTTCGGGGGGTTCACCCCTCCACTTT.

The chain's CDR3 is CASSPGMGISTDTQYF. DNA for the CDR3: TGTGCCAGCTCACCGGGGATGGGTATCAGCACAGATACGCAGTATTTT. The chain uses TRBV18 and TRBJ2-3; no reliable D call. The V end was cut by 3 bases, the J end by 0 bases, with 13 bases between. The CDR3 is 16 residues long. Germline assignment: CDR1 KGHSH and CDR2 LQKENI.

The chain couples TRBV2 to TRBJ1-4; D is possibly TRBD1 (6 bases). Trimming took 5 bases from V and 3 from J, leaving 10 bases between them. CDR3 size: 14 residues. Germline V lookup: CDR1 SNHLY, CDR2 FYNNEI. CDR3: CASSSGTSNEKLFF. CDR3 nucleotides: TGTGCCAGCAGTTCCGGGACATCTAATGAAAAACTGTTTTTT.

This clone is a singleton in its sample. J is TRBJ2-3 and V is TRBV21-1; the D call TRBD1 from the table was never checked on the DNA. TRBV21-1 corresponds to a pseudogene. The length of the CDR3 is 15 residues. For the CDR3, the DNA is TGTGCCAGCAGCAAATTAGACAGACACACAGATACGCAGTATTTT. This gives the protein CASSKLDRHTDTQYF.

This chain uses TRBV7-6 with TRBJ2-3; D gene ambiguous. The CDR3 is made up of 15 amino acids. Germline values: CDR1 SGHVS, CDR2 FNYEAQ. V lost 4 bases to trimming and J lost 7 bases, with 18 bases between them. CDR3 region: CASSSTFGDANTQYF. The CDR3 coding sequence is TGTGCCAGCAGCTCCACTTTTGGCGACGCAAATACGCAGTATTTT.

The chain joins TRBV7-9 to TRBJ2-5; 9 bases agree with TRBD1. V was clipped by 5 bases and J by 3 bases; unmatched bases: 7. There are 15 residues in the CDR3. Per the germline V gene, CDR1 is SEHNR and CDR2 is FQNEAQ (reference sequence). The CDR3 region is CASSIGDRVKETQYF. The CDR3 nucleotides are TGTGCCAGCAGCATAGGGGACAGGGTTAAAGAGACCCAGTACTTC.

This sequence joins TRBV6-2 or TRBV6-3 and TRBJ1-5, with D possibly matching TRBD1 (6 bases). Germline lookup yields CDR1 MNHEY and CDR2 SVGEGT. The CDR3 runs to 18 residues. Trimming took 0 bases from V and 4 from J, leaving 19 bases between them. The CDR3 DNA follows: TGTGCCAGCAGTTACTCTGTATGGTCGGGGAGGGGGAATCAGCCCCAGCATTTT. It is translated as CASSYSVWSGRGNQPQHF.

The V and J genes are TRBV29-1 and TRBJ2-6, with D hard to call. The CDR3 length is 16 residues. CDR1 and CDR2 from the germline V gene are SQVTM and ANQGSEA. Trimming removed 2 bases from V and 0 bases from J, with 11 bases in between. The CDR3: CSVERNSGSGANVLTF. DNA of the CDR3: TGCAGCGTTGAAAGGAACTCGGGCTCTGGGGCCAACGTCCTGACTTTC.

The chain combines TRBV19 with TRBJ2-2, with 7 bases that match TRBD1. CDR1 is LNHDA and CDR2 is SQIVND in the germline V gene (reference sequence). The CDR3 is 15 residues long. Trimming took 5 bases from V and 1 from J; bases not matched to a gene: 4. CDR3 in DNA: TGTGCCAGTAGTCCGCGGACAGGGAACACCGGGGAGCTGTTTTTT. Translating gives CASSPRTGNTGELFF. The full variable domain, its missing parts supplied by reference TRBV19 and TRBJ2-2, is DGGITQSPKYLFRKEGQNVTLSCEQNLNHDAMYWYRQDPGQGLRLIYYSQIVNDFQKGDIAEGYSVSREKKESFPLTVTSAQKNPTAFYLCASSPRTGNTGELFFGEGSRLTVL.

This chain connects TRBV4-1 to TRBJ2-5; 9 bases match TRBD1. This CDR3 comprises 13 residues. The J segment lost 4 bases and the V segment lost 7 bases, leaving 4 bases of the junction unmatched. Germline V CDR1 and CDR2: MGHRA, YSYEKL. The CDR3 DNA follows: TGCGCCAGCAATACAGGGGGCCGAGAGACCCAGTACTTC. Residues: CASNTGGRETQYF.

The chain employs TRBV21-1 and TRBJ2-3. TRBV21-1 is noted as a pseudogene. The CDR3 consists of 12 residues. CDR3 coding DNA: TGTGCGGGGGGCGCGAGCACAGATACGCAGTATTTT. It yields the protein CAGGASTDTQYF.

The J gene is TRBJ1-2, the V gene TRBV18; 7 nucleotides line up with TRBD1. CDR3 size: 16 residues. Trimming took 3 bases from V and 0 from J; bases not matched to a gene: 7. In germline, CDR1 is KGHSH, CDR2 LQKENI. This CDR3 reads CASSPNRDRPNYGYTF. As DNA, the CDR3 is TGTGCCAGCTCACCGAACCGGGACAGACCTAACTATGGCTACACCTTC.

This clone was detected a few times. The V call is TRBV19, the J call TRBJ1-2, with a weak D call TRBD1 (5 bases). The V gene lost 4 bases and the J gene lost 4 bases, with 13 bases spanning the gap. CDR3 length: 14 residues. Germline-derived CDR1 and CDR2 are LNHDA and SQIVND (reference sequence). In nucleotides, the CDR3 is TGTGCCAGTAGTAGTCCCGGGACGGCCTATGGCTACACCTTC. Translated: CASSSPGTAYGYTF.

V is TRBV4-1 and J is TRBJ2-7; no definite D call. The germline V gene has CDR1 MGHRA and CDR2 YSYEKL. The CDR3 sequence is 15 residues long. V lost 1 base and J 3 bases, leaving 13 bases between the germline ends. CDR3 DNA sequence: TGCGCCAGCAGCCAAGTTAGGGCAGAATTCTACGAGCAGTACTTC. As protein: CASSQVRAEFYEQYF.

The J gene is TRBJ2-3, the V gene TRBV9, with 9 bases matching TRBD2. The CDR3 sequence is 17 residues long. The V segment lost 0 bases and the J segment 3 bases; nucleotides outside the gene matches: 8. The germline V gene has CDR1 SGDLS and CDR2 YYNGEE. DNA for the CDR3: TGTGCCAGCAGCGTAGGGGGACTAGCTAGGAAAACAGATACGCAGTATTTT. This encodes CASSVGGLARKTDTQYF. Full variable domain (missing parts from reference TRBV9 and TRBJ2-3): DSGVTQTPKHLITATGQRVTLRCSPRSGDLSVYWYQQSLDQGLQFLIQYYNGEERAKGNILERFSAQQFPDLHSELNLSSLELGDSALYFCASSVGGLARKTDTQYFGPGTRLTVL.

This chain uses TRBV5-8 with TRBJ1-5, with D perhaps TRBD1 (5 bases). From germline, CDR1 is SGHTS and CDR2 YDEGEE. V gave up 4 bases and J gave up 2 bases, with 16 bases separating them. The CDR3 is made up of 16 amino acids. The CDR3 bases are TGTGCCAGCAGCCCACGGGGCTATAGCGGCAATCAGCCCCAGCATTTT. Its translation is CASSPRGYSGNQPQHF. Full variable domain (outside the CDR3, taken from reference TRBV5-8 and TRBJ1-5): EAGVTQSPTHLIKTRGQQATLRCSPISGHTSVYWYQQALGLGLQFLLWYDEGEERNRGNFPPRFSGRQFPNYSSELNVNALELEDSALYLCASSPRGYSGNQPQHFGDGTRLSIL.